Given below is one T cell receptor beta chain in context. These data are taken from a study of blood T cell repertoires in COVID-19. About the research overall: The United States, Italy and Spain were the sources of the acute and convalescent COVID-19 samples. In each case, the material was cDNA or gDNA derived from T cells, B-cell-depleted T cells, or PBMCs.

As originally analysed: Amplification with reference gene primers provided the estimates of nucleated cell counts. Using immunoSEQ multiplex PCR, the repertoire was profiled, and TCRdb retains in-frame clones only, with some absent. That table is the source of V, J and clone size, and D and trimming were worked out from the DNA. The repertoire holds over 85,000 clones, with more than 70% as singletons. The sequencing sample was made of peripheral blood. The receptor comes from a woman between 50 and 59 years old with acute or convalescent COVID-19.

The CDR3 nucleotides are TGTGCCACCCGGGTGGGTATGAACACTGAAGCTTTCTTT. Encoded protein: CATRVGMNTEAFF. This chain uses TRBV6-6 with TRBJ1-1; D is uncertain. The germline V gene encodes CDR1 MNHNY and CDR2 SVGAGI (reference sequence). Deletions cut 10 bases from V and 0 bases from J, with 12 bases between. The CDR3 extends over 13 amino acids.